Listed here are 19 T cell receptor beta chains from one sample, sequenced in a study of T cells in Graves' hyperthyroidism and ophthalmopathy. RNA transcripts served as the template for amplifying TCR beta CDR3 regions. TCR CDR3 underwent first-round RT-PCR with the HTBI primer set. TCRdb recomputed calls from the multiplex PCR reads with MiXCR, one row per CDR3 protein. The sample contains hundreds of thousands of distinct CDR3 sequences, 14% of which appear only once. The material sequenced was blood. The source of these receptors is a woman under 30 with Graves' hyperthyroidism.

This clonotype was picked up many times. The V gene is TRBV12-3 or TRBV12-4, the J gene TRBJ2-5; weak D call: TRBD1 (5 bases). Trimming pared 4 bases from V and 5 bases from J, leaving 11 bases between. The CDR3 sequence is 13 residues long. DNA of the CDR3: TGTGCCAGCAGTTCAGGGATTGGCGAGACCCAGTACTTC. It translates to CASSSGIGETQYF.

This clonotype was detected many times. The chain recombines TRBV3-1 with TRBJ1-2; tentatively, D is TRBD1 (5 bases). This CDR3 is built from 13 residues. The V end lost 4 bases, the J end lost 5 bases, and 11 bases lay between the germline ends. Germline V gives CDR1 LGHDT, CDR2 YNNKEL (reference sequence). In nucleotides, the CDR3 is TGTGCCAGCAGCCGGGGGACGGATTATGGCTACACCTTC. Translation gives CASSRGTDYGYTF. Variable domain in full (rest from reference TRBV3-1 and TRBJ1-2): DTAVSQTPKYLVTQMGNDKSIKCEQNLGHDTMYWYKQDSKKFLKIMFSYNNKELIINETVPNRFSPKSPDKAHLNLHINSLELGDSAVYFCASSRGTDYGYTFGSGTRLTVV.

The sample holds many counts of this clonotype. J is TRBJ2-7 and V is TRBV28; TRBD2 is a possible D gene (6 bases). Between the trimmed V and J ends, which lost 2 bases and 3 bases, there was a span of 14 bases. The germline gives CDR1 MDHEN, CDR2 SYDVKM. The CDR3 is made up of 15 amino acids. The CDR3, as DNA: TGTGCCAGCAGTTTACGGACGGGACTCCACTACGAGCAGTACTTC. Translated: CASSLRTGLHYEQYF.

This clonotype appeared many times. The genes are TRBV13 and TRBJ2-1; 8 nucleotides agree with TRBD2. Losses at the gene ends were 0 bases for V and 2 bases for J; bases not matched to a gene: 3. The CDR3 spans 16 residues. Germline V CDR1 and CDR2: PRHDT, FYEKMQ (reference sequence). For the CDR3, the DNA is TGTGCCAGCAGCTTAGGACTAGCGGAAACCTACAATGAGCAGTTCTTC. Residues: CASSLGLAETYNEQFF.

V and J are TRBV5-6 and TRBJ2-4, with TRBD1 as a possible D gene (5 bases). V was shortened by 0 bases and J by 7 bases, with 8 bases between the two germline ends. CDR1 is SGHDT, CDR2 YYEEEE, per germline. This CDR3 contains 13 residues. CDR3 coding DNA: TGTGCCAGCAGCTTGGGACAGACGAACATTCAGTACTTC. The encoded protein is CASSLGQTNIQYF.

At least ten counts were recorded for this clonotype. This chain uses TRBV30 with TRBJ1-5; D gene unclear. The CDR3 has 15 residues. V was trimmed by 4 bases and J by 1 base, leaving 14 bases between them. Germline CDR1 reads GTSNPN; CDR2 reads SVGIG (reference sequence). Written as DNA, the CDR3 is TGTGCCTGGACGGCCTGGGGTACGAGCAATCAGCCCCAGCATTTT. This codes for CAWTAWGTSNQPQHF.

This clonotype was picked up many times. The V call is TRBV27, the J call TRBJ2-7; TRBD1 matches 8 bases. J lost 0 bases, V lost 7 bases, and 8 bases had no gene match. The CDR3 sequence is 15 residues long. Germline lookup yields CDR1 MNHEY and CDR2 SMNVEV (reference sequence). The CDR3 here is CASNRRDRYSYEQYF. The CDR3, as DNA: TGTGCCAGCAACCGCCGGGACAGGTACTCCTACGAGCAGTACTTC.

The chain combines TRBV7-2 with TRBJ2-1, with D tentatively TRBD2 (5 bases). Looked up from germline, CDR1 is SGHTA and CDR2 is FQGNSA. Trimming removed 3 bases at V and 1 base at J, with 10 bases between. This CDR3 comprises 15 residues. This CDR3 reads CASSFRGVSYNEQFF. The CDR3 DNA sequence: TGTGCCAGCAGCTTTCGGGGAGTTTCCTACAATGAGCAGTTCTTC.

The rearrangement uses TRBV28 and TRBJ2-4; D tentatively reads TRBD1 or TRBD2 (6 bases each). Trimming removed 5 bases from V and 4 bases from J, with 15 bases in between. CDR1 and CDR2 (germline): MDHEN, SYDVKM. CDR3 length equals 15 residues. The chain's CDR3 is CASSELGGPKNIQYF. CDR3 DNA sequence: TGTGCCAGCAGTGAGCTCGGGGGCCCTAAAAACATTCAGTACTTC.

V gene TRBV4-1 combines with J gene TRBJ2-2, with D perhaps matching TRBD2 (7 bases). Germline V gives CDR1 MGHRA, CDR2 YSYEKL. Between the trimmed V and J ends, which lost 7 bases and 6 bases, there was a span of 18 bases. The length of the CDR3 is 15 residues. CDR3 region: CASTPTGGQAGELFF. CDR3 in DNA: TGCGCCAGCACCCCTACGGGGGGACAAGCCGGGGAGCTGTTTTTT.

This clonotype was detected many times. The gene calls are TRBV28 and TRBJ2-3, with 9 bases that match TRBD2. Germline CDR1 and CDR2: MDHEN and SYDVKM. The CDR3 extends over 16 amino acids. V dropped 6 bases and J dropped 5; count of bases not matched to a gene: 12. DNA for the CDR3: TGTGCCAGCAGCCCCCTCTTAGCGGGAGACGTAGATACGCAGTATTTT. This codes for CASSPLLAGDVDTQYF.

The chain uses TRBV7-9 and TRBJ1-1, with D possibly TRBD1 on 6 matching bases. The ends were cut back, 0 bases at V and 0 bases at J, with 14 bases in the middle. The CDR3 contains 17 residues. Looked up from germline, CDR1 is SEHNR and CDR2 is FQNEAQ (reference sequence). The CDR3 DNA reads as TGTGCCAGCAGCTTAGCCGTAGGGGGGCCAGTGAACACTGAAGCTTTCTTT. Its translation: CASSLAVGGPVNTEAFF.

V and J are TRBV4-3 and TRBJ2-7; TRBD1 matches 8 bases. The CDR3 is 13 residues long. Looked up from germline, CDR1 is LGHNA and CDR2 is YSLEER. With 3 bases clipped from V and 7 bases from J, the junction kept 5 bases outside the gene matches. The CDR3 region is CASSQDRDLEQYF. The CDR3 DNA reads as TGCGCCAGCAGCCAGGACAGGGACCTGGAGCAGTACTTC.

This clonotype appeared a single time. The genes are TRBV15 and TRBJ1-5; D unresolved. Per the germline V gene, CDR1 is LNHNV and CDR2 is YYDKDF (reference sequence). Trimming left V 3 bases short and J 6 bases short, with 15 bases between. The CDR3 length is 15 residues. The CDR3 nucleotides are TGTGCCACCAGCAGTTCGCCGGGCGGAGCTCAGCCCCAGCATTTT. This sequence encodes CATSSSPGGAQPQHF.

The CDR3 loop is CASSRPPDRSGAFF. Here the CDR3 DNA reads TGTGCCAGCAGCCGACCACCAGACAGGTCGGGAGCTTTCTTT. The chain couples TRBV3-1 to TRBJ1-1; tentatively, D is TRBD1 (6 bases). With 4 bases removed from V and 10 bases from J, the gap between germline ends came to 19 bases. The CDR3 is made up of 14 amino acids. Germline CDR1 reads LGHDT; CDR2 reads YNNKEL (reference sequence). Drawing the rest from reference TRBV3-1 and TRBJ1-1, the complete variable domain is DTAVSQTPKYLVTQMGNDKSIKCEQNLGHDTMYWYKQDSKKFLKIMFSYNNKELIINETVPNRFSPKSPDKAHLNLHINSLELGDSAVYFCASSRPPDRSGAFFGQGTRLTVV.

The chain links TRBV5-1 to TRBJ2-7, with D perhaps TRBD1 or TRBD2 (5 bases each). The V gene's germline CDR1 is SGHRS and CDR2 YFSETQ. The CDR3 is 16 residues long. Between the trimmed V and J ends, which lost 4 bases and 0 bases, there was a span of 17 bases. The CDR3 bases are TGCGCCAGCAGCACGGGGCAGGGATCAAGCTCCTACGAGCAGTACTTC. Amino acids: CASSTGQGSSSYEQYF.

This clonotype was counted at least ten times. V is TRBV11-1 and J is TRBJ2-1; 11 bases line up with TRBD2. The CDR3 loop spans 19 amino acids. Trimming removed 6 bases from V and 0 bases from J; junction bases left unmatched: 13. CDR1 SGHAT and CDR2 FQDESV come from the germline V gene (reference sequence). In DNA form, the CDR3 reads TGTGCCAGCAGGCTGGAACTAGCGGGAGTCGGGAGCTCCTACAATGAGCAGTTCTTC. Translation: CASRLELAGVGSSYNEQFF.

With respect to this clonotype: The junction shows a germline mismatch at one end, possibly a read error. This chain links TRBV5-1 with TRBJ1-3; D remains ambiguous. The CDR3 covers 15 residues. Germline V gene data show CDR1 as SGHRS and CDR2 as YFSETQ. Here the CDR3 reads CVSSLASAAGNTIYF. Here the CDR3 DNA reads TGCGTCAGCAGCTTGGCGTCTGCAGCTGGAAACACCATATATTTT.

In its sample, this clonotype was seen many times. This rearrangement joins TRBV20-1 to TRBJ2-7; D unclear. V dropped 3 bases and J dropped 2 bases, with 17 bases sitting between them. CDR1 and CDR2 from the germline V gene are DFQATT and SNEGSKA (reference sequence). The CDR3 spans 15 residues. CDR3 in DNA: TGCAGTGCTAGGCGATCCGGCCAGAAAACCTACGAGCAGTACTTC. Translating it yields CSARRSGQKTYEQYF.